Sequencing of this TCR beta chain was carried out in a study of T cells in localized non-small cell lung cancer. Remarks on this clone: No antigen is known for it.

V was clipped by 0 bases and J by 4 bases, with 10 bases between them. Germline V lookup: CDR1 SGHRS, CDR2 YFSETQ. CDR3 length equals 14 residues. Points from the study as a whole: Clonality of T cells reached its maximum in uninvolved adjacent lung, surpassing tumor.

Produced via immunoSEQ multiplex PCR; TCRdb's table is partial and in-frame only. The table includes some 140,000 clones, 80% to 90% detected once. Sequenced here: peripheral blood, sampled before any cancer treatment. This receptor was identified in a female donor aged 60 or older with stage I lung adenocarcinoma. The rearrangement joins TRBV5-1 to TRBJ1-1; D is unclear. Here the CDR3 reads CASSLEVEGTEAFF. Written as DNA, the CDR3 is TGCGCCAGCAGCTTGGAGGTCGAGGGCACTGAAGCTTTCTTT. The entire variable domain, with the rest obtained from reference TRBV5-1 and TRBJ1-1, is as follows: KAGVTQTPRYLIKTRGQQVTLSCSPISGHRSVSWYQQTPGQGLQFLFEYFSETQRNKGNFPGRFSGRQFSNSRSEMNVSTLELGDSALYLCASSLEVEGTEAFFGQGTRLTVV.